The 5 T cell receptor beta chains reported below all come from one sample, sequenced in a study of blood T cell repertoires in COVID-19. Data came from immunoSEQ multiplex PCR; TCRdb stores just in-frame clones and leaves some out. This sample yields under 95,000 clones, of which about nine tenths are seen a single time; roughly 4.5% belongs to the top ten. Material for sequencing was peripheral blood. These receptors originate from a woman older than 75 with acute or convalescent COVID-19.

The chain is built from TRBV4-1 and TRBJ1-1, with a tentative D call TRBD1 (5 bases). The germline V gene encodes CDR1 MGHRA and CDR2 YSYEKL. The CDR3 has 14 residues. Trimming took off 4 bases at V and 4 bases at J, with 13 bases between the two ends. The CDR3 loop is CASSRIAGGTEAFF. For the CDR3, the DNA is TGCGCCAGCAGCCGGATTGCGGGGGGCACTGAAGCTTTCTTT.

This clone was picked up one time. V is TRBV19 and J is TRBJ2-2, with TRBD1 identical over 10 bases. The CDR3 has 15 amino acids. V lost 3 bases to trimming and J lost 6 bases; unmatched junction nucleotides: 4. CDR1 and CDR2 from the germline V gene are LNHDA and SQIVND (reference sequence). The CDR3 loop reads CASSMDRGVPGELFF. CDR3 in DNA: TGTGCCAGTAGTATGGACAGGGGGGTCCCCGGGGAGCTGTTTTTT.

The rearrangement uses TRBV11-3 and TRBJ2-1; 9 bases are a match to TRBD2. This CDR3 spans 15 amino acids. Germline V gene data show CDR1 as SGHNT and CDR2 as YENEEA. V shed 4 bases and J 5 bases; nucleotides not matched to a gene: 6. The CDR3, as DNA: TGTGCCAGCAGCTCCCAACTAGCGGGTAACAATGAGCAGTTCTTC. Protein product: CASSSQLAGNNEQFF.

This sequence joins TRBV18 and TRBJ2-7, with D possibly being TRBD2 (6 bases). V lost 1 base, J lost 1 base, and 11 bases lay in between. The V gene's germline CDR1 is KGHSH and CDR2 LQKENI. CDR3 length equals 15 residues. This CDR3 is CASSPQGGGSYEQYF. The CDR3 coding sequence is TGTGCCAGCTCACCACAGGGTGGGGGGTCCTACGAGCAGTACTTC.

The genes are TRBV9 and TRBJ1-3; D not certain. CDR3 length equals 14 residues. CDR1 is SGDLS, CDR2 YYNGEE, per germline. Trimming took off 1 base at V and 0 bases at J, with 5 bases between the two ends. CDR3 loop: CASSVRSSGNTIYF. CDR3 in DNA: TGTGCCAGCAGCGTACGGTCCTCTGGAAACACCATATATTTT.